This T cell receptor beta chain was identified in a study of vaccination and CD4 T cells after COVID-19. Study summary: Investigators drew the post-COVID samples a median around 96 days after diagnosis, with a range of 35 to 161. General study points: Rising from roughly 21 to 40, the median of SARS-CoV-2-reactive clonotypes did not change significantly.

Sequence data for DNA of cultured CD4+ T cells were generated by the Oncomine TCR Beta short-read assay. Using its own MiXCR run on the PCR reads, TCRdb lists one record per CDR3 protein. The sample carries around 17,000 distinct CDR3 sequences, 57% recorded once. There are a few counts of this clonotype. The target antigen is unknown. Treatment described: approximately 9-day PBMC culture with coronavirus spike peptide pools or control peptides (ViraFEST assay). TCRs were sequenced by ViraFEST after antigen-specific T cells had been expanded with peptide pools. All positive PCR tests were dated between March and December 2020, predating US Alpha, Beta and Delta variants. The TCR sequence derives from a human donor who had recovered from COVID-19. The sample was CD4+ T cells from blood, cultured in vitro.

Written as DNA, the CDR3 is TGCGCCAGCAGCTTGGCTCTATTACCGGAAGAGACCCAGTACTTC. Residues: CASSLALLPEETQYF. The chain employs TRBV5-1 and TRBJ2-5; D remains unclear. Trimming shortened V by 0 bases and J by 3 bases, and 12 bases separated the two germline ends. The CDR3 totals 15 residues. In germline, CDR1 is SGHRS, CDR2 YFSETQ.